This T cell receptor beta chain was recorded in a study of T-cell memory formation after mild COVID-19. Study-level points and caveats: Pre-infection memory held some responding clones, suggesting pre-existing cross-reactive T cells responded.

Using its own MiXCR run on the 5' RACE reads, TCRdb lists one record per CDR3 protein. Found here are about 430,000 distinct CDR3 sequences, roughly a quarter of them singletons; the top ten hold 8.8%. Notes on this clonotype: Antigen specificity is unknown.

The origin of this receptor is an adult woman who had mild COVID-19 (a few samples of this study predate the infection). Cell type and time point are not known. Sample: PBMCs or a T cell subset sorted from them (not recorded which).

The CDR3 DNA reads as TGTGCCACCAGTGACTCGCTCCCCGGGGACTCCTACAATGAGCAGTTCTTC. The encoded protein is CATSDSLPGDSYNEQFF. The rearrangement links TRBV24-1 to TRBJ2-1; perhaps TRBD2 as D (5 bases). Germline CDR1 reads KGHDR; CDR2 reads SFDVKD. CDR3 length equals 17 residues. Trimming removed 4 bases from V and 0 bases from J, with 15 bases in between.